The text below deals with one TCR beta chain. Its antigen is as yet unknown. If patients had autoimmune disease history or systemic immunosuppression, they were excluded. Baseline was the first blood sampling point, followed by cycle 4 day 1 and cycle 7 day 1. This sample is part of a study of OX40 agonist ivuxolimab in advanced cancers. The overall study: Earlier treatment with anti-PD-1, anti-PD-L1 or anti-CTLA-4 was permitted, and 30% to 40% had received some. Findings and caveats of the study: Clonal expansion by week 6 occurred in CD4+ and CD8+ blood T cells (at 0.1 to 3.0 mg/kg).

Profiled with immunoSEQ multiplex PCR; TCRdb holds only in-frame clones, not every one. This sample carries 15,000 to 25,000 clones, more than 60% of them seen once, and the ten largest clones take roughly an eighth. Trimming left V 2 bases short and J 5 bases short, with 19 bases between. There are 17 residues in the CDR3. CDR1 MGHRA and CDR2 YSYEKL come from the germline V gene. The source material was CD4+ or CD8+ T cells sorted from blood, sampled in a trial of the OX40 agonist ivuxolimab. The chain employs TRBV4-1 and TRBJ2-1; D is perhaps TRBD2 (5 bases). This clonotype originated in an adult with an advanced solid tumor such as melanoma, head and neck, liver or kidney cancer. CDR3 sequence (DNA): TGCGCCAGCAGCCAACCCCACCGAGGGATTGTGGACAATGAGCAGTTCTTC. Amino acid sequence: CASSQPHRGIVDNEQFF.